Each of the 4 T cell receptor beta chains below was sequenced from the same sample in a study of cytomegalovirus exposure and HLA in healthy donors. Primers: 60 Vbeta forward and 13 Jbeta reverse. TCRdb's copy holds only in-frame clones and misses some; the assay was immunoSEQ multiplex PCR. The sample consists of approximately 150,000 clones, approximately 82% of them appearing once. The sample comprised PBMCs. Receptors originate from a man aged 18 to 35 in good health and CMV-seropositive.

The rearrangement joins TRBV28 to TRBJ1-4, with 7 bases that match TRBD1. V lost 5 bases and J lost 3; bases outside the gene matches: 12. The CDR3 covers 17 residues. In germline, CDR1 is MDHEN, CDR2 SYDVKM. CDR3 sequence: CASSPRGQKSANEKLFF. CDR3 DNA: TGTGCCAGCAGTCCCAGGGGACAGAAATCGGCTAATGAAAAACTGTTTTTT.

The chain is built from TRBV6-6 and TRBJ2-1; TRBD2 matches 10 bases. Germline V lookup: CDR1 MNHNY, CDR2 SVGAGI (reference sequence). Trimming at V came to 6 bases and at J to 5 bases, leaving 1 base not matched to a gene. The CDR3 is made up of 13 amino acids. The chain's CDR3 is CASRTSGNNEQFF. The CDR3 region has the DNA TGTGCCAGCAGAACTAGCGGGAACAATGAGCAGTTCTTC.

The rearrangement joins TRBV11-2 to TRBJ2-1; D might be TRBD2 (5 bases). The CDR3 length is 13 residues. V was pared by 6 bases and J by 7 bases, with 13 bases between. Germline V gene sequence: CDR1 SGHAT, CDR2 FQNNGV. CDR3 coding DNA: TGTGCCAGCAGAACACTAGTTTTAAATGAGCAGTTCTTC. Its protein product is CASRTLVLNEQFF.

The rearrangement joins TRBV7-2 to TRBJ2-1, with D hard to call. CDR3 size: 11 residues. Per the germline V gene, CDR1 is SGHTA and CDR2 is FQGNSA. Trimming removed 4 bases from V and 9 bases from J, with 7 bases in between. The CDR3 nucleotides are TGTGCCAGCAGCTCTTCCGTTGAGCAGTTCTTC. Protein product: CASSSSVEQFF.